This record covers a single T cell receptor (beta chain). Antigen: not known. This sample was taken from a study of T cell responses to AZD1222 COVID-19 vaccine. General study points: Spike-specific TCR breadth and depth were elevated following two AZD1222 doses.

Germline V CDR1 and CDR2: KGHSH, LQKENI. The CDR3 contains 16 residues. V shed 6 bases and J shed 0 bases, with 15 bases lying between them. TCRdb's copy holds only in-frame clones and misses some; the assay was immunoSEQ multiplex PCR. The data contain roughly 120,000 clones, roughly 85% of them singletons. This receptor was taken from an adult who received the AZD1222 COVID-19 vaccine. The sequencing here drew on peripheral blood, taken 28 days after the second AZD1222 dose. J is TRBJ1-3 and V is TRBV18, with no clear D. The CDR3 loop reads CASSTRAGNSGNTIYF. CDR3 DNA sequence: TGTGCCAGCTCGACCCGGGCGGGAAACTCTGGAAACACCATATATTTT.